The rows below give T cell receptor beta chains drawn from one sample of a study of blood T cell repertoires in COVID-19. Measured with immunoSEQ multiplex PCR; TCRdb has only the in-frame clones, and not every one. The sample has tens of thousands of clones; about nine tenths are singletons. The material sequenced was peripheral blood. Source of these receptors: a human donor with active COVID-19. The donor label of this sample is uncertain. Both conserved end residues are part of each CDR3. The order of the fields is J gene, D gene, V gene, clone size, CDR3 protein, CDR3 DNA. A D gene is named only where the DNA matches it firmly. Not every row has a clone size; where given, it reads once, few, many or a size class.

J gene: TRBJ1-4
D gene: NA
V gene: TRBV13
clone size: NA
CDR3 protein: CASSSAVQGPNEKLFF
CDR3 DNA: TGTGCCAGCAGCTCCGCGGTCCAGGGCCCTAATGAAAAACTGTTTTTT

J gene: TRBJ2-7
D gene: NA
V gene: TRBV12-3/TRBV12-4
clone size: NA
CDR3 protein: CASSRGSGDEQYF
CDR3 DNA: TGTGCCAGCAGTAGAGGATCGGGTGACGAGCAGTACTTC

J gene: TRBJ2-3
D gene: TRBD2
V gene: TRBV3-1/TRBV3-2
clone size: NA
CDR3 protein: CASSFGTSGRLDTQYF
CDR3 DNA: TGTGCCAGCAGCTTCGGGACTAGCGGGAGATTAGATACGCAGTATTTT

J gene: TRBJ2-1
D gene: TRBD2
V gene: TRBV28
clone size: NA
CDR3 protein: CASSLLAGGVHEQFF
CDR3 DNA: TGTGCCAGCAGTTTACTAGCGGGAGGGGTTCATGAGCAGTTCTTC

J gene: TRBJ1-2
D gene: NA
V gene: TRBV7-8
clone size: once
CDR3 protein: CASSLDHALDGYTF
CDR3 DNA: TGTGCCAGCAGCTTAGATCACGCACTCGATGGCTACACCTTC

J gene: TRBJ1-3
D gene: NA
V gene: TRBV9
clone size: once
CDR3 protein: CASSVAPGVAAGNTIYF
CDR3 DNA: TGTGCCAGCAGCGTAGCTCCGGGAGTTGCTGCTGGAAACACCATATATTTT

J gene: TRBJ2-2
D gene: NA
V gene: TRBV9
clone size: NA
CDR3 protein: CASSVAYRASGELFF
CDR3 DNA: TGTGCCAGCAGCGTAGCGTACAGGGCGTCCGGGGAGCTGTTTTTT

J gene: TRBJ1-5
D gene: NA
V gene: TRBV19
clone size: NA
CDR3 protein: CASSYRRGSGQPQHF
CDR3 DNA: TGTGCCAGTAGCTATCGGCGGGGGTCGGGTCAGCCCCAGCATTTT

J gene: TRBJ2-7
D gene: NA
V gene: TRBV6-2/TRBV6-3
clone size: once
CDR3 protein: CASSPGQTYEQYF
CDR3 DNA: TGTGCCAGCAGTCCAGGACAAACCTACGAGCAGTACTTC

J gene: TRBJ1-2
D gene: NA
V gene: TRBV24-1
clone size: once
CDR3 protein: CATSDSGQLYGYTF
CDR3 DNA: TGTGCCACCAGTGACTCTGGACAGCTCTATGGCTACACCTTC

J gene: TRBJ1-1
D gene: TRBD1
V gene: TRBV30
clone size: NA
CDR3 protein: CAWSVLRTGGTEAFF
CDR3 DNA: TGTGCCTGGAGTGTACTCCGGACAGGGGGCACTGAAGCTTTCTTT

J gene: TRBJ2-7
D gene: TRBD1
V gene: TRBV28
clone size: NA
CDR3 protein: CASSHGQGGFDVYEQYF
CDR3 DNA: TGTGCCAGCAGCCACGGACAGGGGGGTTTCGATGTCTACGAGCAGTACTTC

J gene: TRBJ2-4
D gene: TRBD1
V gene: TRBV7-2
clone size: NA
CDR3 protein: CASSGTGALNIQYF
CDR3 DNA: TGTGCCAGCAGCGGAACAGGGGCGTTAAACATTCAGTACTTC

J gene: TRBJ2-1
D gene: NA
V gene: TRBV5-1
clone size: NA
CDR3 protein: CASYGQPSSYNEQFF
CDR3 DNA: TGCGCCAGCTACGGACAGCCGAGCTCCTACAATGAGCAGTTCTTC

J gene: TRBJ2-7
D gene: NA
V gene: TRBV19
clone size: once
CDR3 protein: CASRALEGSLYEQYF
CDR3 DNA: TGTGCCAGTAGGGCTTTGGAGGGGTCCCTCTACGAGCAGTACTTC

J gene: TRBJ2-5
D gene: NA
V gene: TRBV15
clone size: few
CDR3 protein: CATSQDYQETQYF
CDR3 DNA: TGTGCCACCAGCCAGGACTATCAAGAGACCCAGTACTTC

J gene: TRBJ2-7
D gene: TRBD1
V gene: TRBV5-4
clone size: NA
CDR3 protein: CASSLEQGIYEQYF
CDR3 DNA: TGTGCCAGCAGCTTGGAACAGGGGATATACGAGCAGTACTTC

J gene: TRBJ2-7
D gene: NA
V gene: TRBV11-3
clone size: NA
CDR3 protein: CASSSSAGQYF
CDR3 DNA: TGTGCCAGCAGCTCCTCAGCGGGGCAGTACTTC

J gene: TRBJ1-1
D gene: NA
V gene: TRBV19
clone size: NA
CDR3 protein: CASSIQGPLTEAFF
CDR3 DNA: TGTGCCAGTAGTATACAGGGTCCCTTAACTGAAGCTTTCTTT

J gene: TRBJ1-2
D gene: TRBD1
V gene: TRBV5-6
clone size: NA
CDR3 protein: CASSLQGSWSYGYTF
CDR3 DNA: TGTGCCAGCAGCTTACAGGGGAGTTGGTCTTATGGCTACACCTTC

J gene: TRBJ2-4
D gene: NA
V gene: TRBV7-2
clone size: NA
CDR3 protein: CASSLPPGQDRGAKNIQYF
CDR3 DNA: TGTGCCAGCAGCCTCCCCCCGGGGCAGGACAGAGGAGCCAAAAACATTCAGTACTTC

J gene: TRBJ2-2
D gene: NA
V gene: TRBV29-1
clone size: NA
CDR3 protein: CSVAPSNTGELFF
CDR3 DNA: TGCAGCGTCGCTCCTAGCAACACCGGGGAGCTGTTTTTT

J gene: TRBJ2-7
D gene: TRBD1
V gene: TRBV6-5
clone size: NA
CDR3 protein: CASSQGTGGYEQYF
CDR3 DNA: TGTGCCAGCAGTCAGGGGACAGGGGGGTACGAGCAGTACTTC

J gene: TRBJ2-5
D gene: NA
V gene: TRBV10-3
clone size: NA
CDR3 protein: CAISEGGEQTQYF
CDR3 DNA: TGTGCCATCAGTGAGGGAGGGGAGCAGACCCAGTACTTC

J gene: TRBJ2-3
D gene: NA
V gene: TRBV27
clone size: NA
CDR3 protein: CASSFSRTDTQYF
CDR3 DNA: TGTGCCAGCAGTTTTAGCCGCACAGATACGCAGTATTTT

J gene: TRBJ2-1
D gene: TRBD2
V gene: TRBV7-9
clone size: NA
CDR3 protein: CASSDSGRAGNEQFF
CDR3 DNA: TGTGCCAGCAGCGACAGCGGGAGGGCCGGCAATGAGCAGTTCTTC